This note documents a single T cell receptor beta chain sequence. Its antigen is still unknown. The data were obtained in a study of cytomegalovirus exposure and HLA in healthy donors. Regarding the study as a whole: Immune exposure data for these donors was limited to CMV serostatus. What TCR beta sequences reportedly achieved was accurate prediction of HLA-A and HLA-B alleles in most subjects.

PCR amplification relied on 60 Vbeta primers (plus 13 Jbeta primers). Generated by immunoSEQ multiplex PCR, the TCRdb table keeps only in-frame clones and is missing some. Here the sample spans more than 150,000 clones, over 70% being singletons. The specimen was PBMCs. The receptor was derived from a woman in her thirties or forties in good health and CMV-seropositive.

The CDR3 DNA reads TGTGCCTGGAGTAAACAGGGGGCGGCAGATACGCAGTATTTT. Translation gives CAWSKQGAADTQYF. The chain recombines TRBV30 with TRBJ2-3; 9 bases are shared with TRBD1. This CDR3 has 14 amino acids. Germline lookup yields CDR1 GTSNPN and CDR2 SVGIG (reference sequence). The V and J ends lost 2 bases and 4 bases, in that order; junction bases with no gene match: 4.